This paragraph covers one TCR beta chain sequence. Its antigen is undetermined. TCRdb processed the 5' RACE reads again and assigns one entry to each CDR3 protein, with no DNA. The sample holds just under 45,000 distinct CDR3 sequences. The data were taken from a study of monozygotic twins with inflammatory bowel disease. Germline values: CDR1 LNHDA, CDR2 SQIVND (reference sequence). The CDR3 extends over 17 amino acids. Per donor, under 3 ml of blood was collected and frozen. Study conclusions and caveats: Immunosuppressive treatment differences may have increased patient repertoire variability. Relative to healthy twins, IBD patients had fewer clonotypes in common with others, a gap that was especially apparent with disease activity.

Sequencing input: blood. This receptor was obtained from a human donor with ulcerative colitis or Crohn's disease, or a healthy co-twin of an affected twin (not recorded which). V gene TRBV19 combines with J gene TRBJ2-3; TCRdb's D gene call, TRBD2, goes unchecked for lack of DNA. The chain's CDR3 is CASSILSSGSRTDTQYF.